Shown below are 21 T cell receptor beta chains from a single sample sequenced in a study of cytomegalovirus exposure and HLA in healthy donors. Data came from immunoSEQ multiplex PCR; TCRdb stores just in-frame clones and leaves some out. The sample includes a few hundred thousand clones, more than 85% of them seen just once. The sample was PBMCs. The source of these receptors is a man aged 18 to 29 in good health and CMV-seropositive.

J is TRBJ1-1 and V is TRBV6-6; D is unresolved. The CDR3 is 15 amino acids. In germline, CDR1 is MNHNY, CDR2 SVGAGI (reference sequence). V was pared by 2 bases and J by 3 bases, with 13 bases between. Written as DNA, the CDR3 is TGTGCCAGCAGTTACAGCATGAGAACGGACACTGAAGCTTTCTTT. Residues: CASSYSMRTDTEAFF.

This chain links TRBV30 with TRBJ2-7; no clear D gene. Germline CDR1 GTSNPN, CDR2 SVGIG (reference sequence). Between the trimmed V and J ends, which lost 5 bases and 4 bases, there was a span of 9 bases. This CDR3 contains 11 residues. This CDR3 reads CAWGWEYEQYF. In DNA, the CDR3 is TGTGCCTGGGGATGGGAATACGAGCAGTACTTC. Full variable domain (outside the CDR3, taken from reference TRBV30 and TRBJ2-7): SQTIHQWPATLVQPVGSPLSLECTVEGTSNPNLYWYRQAAGRGLQLLFYSVGIGQISSEVPQNLSASRPQDRQFILSSKKLLLSDSGFYLCAWGWEYEQYFGPGTRLTVT.

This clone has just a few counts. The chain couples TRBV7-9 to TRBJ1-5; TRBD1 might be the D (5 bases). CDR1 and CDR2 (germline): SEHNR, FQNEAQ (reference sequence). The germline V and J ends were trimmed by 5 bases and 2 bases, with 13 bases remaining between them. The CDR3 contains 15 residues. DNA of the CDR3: TGTGCCAGCAGCCCTCACGTGGGGCGCAATCAGCCCCAGCATTTT. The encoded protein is CASSPHVGRNQPQHF.

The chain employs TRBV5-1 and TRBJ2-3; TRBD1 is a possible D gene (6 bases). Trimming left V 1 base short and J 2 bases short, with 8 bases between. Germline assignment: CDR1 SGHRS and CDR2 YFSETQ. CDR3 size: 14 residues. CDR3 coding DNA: TGCGCCAGCAGCTTGTACAGGGACACAGATACGCAGTATTTT. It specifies CASSLYRDTDTQYF.

The chain's CDR3 is CASSSNPGTGKDNEQFF. As DNA, the CDR3 is TGTGCCAGCAGTTCTAACCCCGGGACAGGGAAGGATAATGAGCAGTTCTTC. The V gene is TRBV7-7, the J gene TRBJ2-1, with 9 bases lining up with TRBD1. Germline V gives CDR1 SSHAT, CDR2 FNYEAQ (reference sequence). The CDR3 runs 17 residues. With 6 bases clipped from V and 7 bases from J, the junction kept 16 bases outside the gene matches.

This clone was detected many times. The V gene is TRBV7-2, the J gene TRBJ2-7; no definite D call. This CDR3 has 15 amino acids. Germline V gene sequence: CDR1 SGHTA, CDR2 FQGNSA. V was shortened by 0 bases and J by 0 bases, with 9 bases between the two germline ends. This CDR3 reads CASSLAVTSSYEQYF. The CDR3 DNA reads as TGTGCCAGCAGCTTAGCGGTTACCAGCTCCTACGAGCAGTACTTC.

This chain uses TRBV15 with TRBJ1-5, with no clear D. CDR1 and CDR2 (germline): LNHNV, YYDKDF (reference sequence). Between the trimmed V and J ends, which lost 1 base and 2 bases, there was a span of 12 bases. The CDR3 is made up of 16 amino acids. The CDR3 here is CATSRVLAEGNQPQHF. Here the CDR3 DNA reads TGTGCCACCAGCAGAGTCCTGGCCGAGGGCAATCAGCCCCAGCATTTT. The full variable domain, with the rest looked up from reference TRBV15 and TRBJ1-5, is DAMVIQNPRYQVTQFGKPVTLSCSQTLNHNVMYWYQQKSSQAPKLLFHYYDKDFNNEADTPDNFQSRRPNTSFCFLDIRSPGLGDTAMYLCATSRVLAEGNQPQHFGDGTRLSIL.

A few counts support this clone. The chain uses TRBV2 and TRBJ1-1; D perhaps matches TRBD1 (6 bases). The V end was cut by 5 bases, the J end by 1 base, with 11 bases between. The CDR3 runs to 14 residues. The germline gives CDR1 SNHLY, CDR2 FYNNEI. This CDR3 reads CASSLRQENTEAFF. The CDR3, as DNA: TGTGCCAGCAGTCTAAGACAGGAGAACACTGAAGCTTTCTTT.

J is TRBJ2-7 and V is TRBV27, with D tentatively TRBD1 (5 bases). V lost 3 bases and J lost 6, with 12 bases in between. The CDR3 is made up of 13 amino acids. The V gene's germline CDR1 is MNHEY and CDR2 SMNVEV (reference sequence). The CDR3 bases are TGTGCCAGCAGTTTGGTCCAGGGTTCCGAGCAGTACTTC. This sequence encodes CASSLVQGSEQYF.

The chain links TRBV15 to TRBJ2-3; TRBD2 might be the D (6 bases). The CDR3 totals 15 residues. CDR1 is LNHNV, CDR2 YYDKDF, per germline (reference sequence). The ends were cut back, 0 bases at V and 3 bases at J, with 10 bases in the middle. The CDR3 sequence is CATSRDTAGTDTQYF. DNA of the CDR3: TGTGCCACCAGCAGAGATACGGCGGGGACAGATACGCAGTATTTT.

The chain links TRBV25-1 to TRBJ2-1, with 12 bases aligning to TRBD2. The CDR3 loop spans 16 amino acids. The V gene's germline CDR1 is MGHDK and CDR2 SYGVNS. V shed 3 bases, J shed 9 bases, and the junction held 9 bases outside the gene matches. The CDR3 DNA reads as TGTGCCAGCAGTGATTCCGGGACTAGCGGGCGGTCTGAGCAGTTCTTC. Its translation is CASSDSGTSGRSEQFF.

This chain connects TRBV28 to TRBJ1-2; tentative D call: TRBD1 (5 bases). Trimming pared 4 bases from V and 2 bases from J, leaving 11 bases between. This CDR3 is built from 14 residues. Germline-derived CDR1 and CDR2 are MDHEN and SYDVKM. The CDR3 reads CASSYQPGNYGYTF. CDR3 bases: TGTGCCAGCAGTTATCAGCCAGGGAACTATGGCTACACCTTC.

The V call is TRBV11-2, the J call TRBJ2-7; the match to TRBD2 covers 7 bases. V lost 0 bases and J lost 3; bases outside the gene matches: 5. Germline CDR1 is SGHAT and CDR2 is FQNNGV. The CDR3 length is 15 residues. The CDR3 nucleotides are TGTGCCAGCAGCTTAGAGCCGGCGGGGGTCTACGAGCAGTACTTC. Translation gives CASSLEPAGVYEQYF.

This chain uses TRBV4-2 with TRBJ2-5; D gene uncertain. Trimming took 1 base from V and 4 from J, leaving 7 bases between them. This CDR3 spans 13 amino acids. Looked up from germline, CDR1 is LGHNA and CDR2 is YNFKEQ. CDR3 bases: TGTGCCAGCAGCCAAGCCCCAGGAGAGACCCAGTACTTC. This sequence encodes CASSQAPGETQYF.

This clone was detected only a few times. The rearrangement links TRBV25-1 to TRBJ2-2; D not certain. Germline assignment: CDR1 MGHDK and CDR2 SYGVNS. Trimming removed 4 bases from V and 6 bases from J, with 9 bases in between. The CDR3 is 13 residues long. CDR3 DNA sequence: TGTGCCAGCAGTGTTGAAGTATCCGGGGAGCTGTTTTTT. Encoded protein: CASSVEVSGELFF. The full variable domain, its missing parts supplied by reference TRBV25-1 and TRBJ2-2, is EADIYQTPRYLVIGTGKKITLECSQTMGHDKMYWYQQDPGMELHLIHYSYGVNSTEKGDLSSESTVSRIRTEHFPLTLESARPSHTSQYLCASSVEVSGELFFGEGSRLTVL.

CDR3 sequence: CASSQGGRDVYF. The CDR3 coding sequence is TGCGCCAGCAGCCAAGGGGGTCGGGATGTGTACTTC. The J gene is TRBJ2-7, the V gene TRBV4-1, with a tentative D call TRBD2 (5 bases). CDR3 length: 12 residues. Trimming took off 1 base at V and 12 bases at J, with 13 bases between the two ends. Germline assignment: CDR1 MGHRA and CDR2 YSYEKL.

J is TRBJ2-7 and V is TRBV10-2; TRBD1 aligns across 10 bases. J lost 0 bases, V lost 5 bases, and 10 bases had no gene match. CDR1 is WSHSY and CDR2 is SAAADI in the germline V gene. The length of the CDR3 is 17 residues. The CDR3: CASSPDRGHANSYEQYF. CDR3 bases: TGCGCCAGCAGTCCTGACAGGGGGCATGCTAACTCCTACGAGCAGTACTTC.

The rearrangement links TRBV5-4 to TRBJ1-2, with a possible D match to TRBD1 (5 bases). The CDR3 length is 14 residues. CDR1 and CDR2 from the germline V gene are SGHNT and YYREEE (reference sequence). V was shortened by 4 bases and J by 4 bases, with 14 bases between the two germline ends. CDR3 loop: CASSIQGLSYGYTF. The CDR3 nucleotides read TGTGCCAGCAGCATCCAGGGACTCAGCTATGGCTACACCTTC.

The CDR3 reads CASSFARVMYEQYF. The CDR3 nucleotides are TGTGCCAGCAGCTTTGCCAGGGTTATGTACGAGCAGTACTTC. The chain joins TRBV5-8 to TRBJ2-7, with a tentative D call TRBD1 (5 bases). V dropped 2 bases and J dropped 4 bases, with 13 bases sitting between them. CDR1 SGHTS and CDR2 YDEGEE come from the germline V gene. The CDR3 covers 14 residues.

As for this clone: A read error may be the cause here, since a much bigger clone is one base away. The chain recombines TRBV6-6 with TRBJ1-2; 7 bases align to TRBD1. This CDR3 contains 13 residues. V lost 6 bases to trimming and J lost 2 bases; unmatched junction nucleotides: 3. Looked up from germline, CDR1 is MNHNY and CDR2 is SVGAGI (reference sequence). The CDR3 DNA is TGTGCCAGCAGCCCGGGACAGAACTATGGCTACACCTTC. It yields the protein CASSPGQNYGYTF.

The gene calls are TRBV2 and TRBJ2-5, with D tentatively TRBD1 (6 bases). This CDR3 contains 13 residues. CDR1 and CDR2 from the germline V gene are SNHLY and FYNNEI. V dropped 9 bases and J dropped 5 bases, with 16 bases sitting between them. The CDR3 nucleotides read TGTGCCAGTCTCGTACAGGGCGCGGAGACCCAGTACTTC. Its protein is CASLVQGAETQYF. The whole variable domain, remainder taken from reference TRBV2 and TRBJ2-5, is EPEVTQTPSHQVTQMGQEVILRCVPISNHLYFYWYRQILGQKVEFLVSFYNNEISEKSEIFDDQFSVERPDGSNFTLKIRSTKLEDSAMYFCASLVQGAETQYFGPGTRLLVL.